Listed here are 31 T cell receptor beta chains from one sample, sequenced in a study of blood T cell repertoires in COVID-19. This table comes from immunoSEQ multiplex PCR, and its TCRdb copy is limited to in-frame clones, with some not included. The sample lists hundreds of thousands of clones, roughly nine tenths seen once, with roughly 1% in the top ten. Sequenced sample: PBMCs or T cells enriched from blood (not recorded which). Receptor source: a man between 18 and 35 years old who had recovered from COVID-19.

This clone was detected once. The chain employs TRBV5-1 and TRBJ1-1; tentatively, D is TRBD1 (6 bases). The germline gives CDR1 SGHRS, CDR2 YFSETQ. The CDR3 runs 15 residues. V lost 7 bases to trimming and J lost 1 base, with 17 bases between them. CDR3 in DNA: TGCGCCAGCTCCTTTGGGGGCGCTGGGAACACTGAAGCTTTCTTT. This gives the protein CASSFGGAGNTEAFF.

The V and J genes are TRBV5-8 and TRBJ1-4; a weak D match, TRBD1 (6 bases). Germline CDR1 reads SGHTS; CDR2 reads YDEGEE. The CDR3 length is 16 residues. The V end lost 3 bases, the J end lost 5 bases, and 17 bases lay between the germline ends. The CDR3 bases are TGTGCCAGCAGCTGGGGGGGCGGCCGAGGGAATGAAAAACTGTTTTTT. Its protein product is CASSWGGGRGNEKLFF.

V is TRBV10-1 and J is TRBJ1-4; D call uncertain. This CDR3 is built from 14 residues. Germline loops: CDR1 WNHNN, CDR2 SYGVQD (reference sequence). Trimming took 6 bases from V and 3 from J, leaving 11 bases between them. The DNA of the CDR3 is TGCGCCAGCAGCGATCTAATAGCTAATGAAAAACTGTTTTTT. It encodes CASSDLIANEKLFF.

The rearrangement uses TRBV3-1 (or the pseudogene TRBV3-2) and TRBJ2-7; TRBD1 might be the D (6 bases). Trimming pared 3 bases from V and 3 bases from J, leaving 12 bases between. Germline V gene sequence: CDR1 LGHDT, CDR2 YNNKEL (reference sequence). This CDR3 is 14 amino acids long. As DNA, the CDR3 is TGTGCCAGCAGCCATCCCGGACAGTACTACGAGCAGTACTTC. Protein: CASSHPGQYYEQYF.

V usage is TRBV11-1 and J usage is TRBJ2-1; 9 bases line up with TRBD1. The CDR3 sequence is 16 residues long. Trimming cost V 5 bases and J 0 bases; bases outside gene matches: 5. CDR1 is SGHAT and CDR2 is FQDESV in the germline V gene (reference sequence). In DNA form, the CDR3 reads TGTGCCAGCAGCGCTGGGACAGGGTCCTCCTACAATGAGCAGTTCTTC. Translating it yields CASSAGTGSSYNEQFF.

J is TRBJ1-2 and V is TRBV4-2, with TRBD1 matching over 8 bases. The CDR3 sequence is 15 residues long. The V segment lost 2 bases and the J segment 3 bases; nucleotides outside the gene matches: 5. Germline values: CDR1 LGHNA, CDR2 YNFKEQ. The CDR3 loop reads CASSQNAQGDYGYTF. The CDR3 region has the DNA TGTGCCAGCAGCCAAAATGCACAGGGGGACTATGGCTACACCTTC.

CDR3 region: CASSLVPVTEAFF. CDR3 DNA: TGTGCCAGCAGCCTAGTTCCCGTCACTGAAGCTTTCTTT. The chain combines TRBV7-2 with TRBJ1-1; no firm D call. This CDR3 has 13 amino acids. The germline gives CDR1 SGHTA, CDR2 FQGNSA. The germline V and J ends were trimmed by 5 bases and 4 bases, with 11 bases remaining between them.

The J gene is TRBJ2-7, the V gene TRBV2, with TRBD1 as a possible D gene (6 bases). This CDR3 comprises 11 residues. In germline, CDR1 is SNHLY, CDR2 FYNNEI. The V end lost 7 bases, the J end lost 6 bases, and 10 bases lay between the germline ends. CDR3 region: CASNRASEQYF. The CDR3 bases are TGTGCCAGCAACAGGGCCAGCGAGCAGTACTTC.

The gene calls are TRBV5-1 and TRBJ2-7, with 10 positions matching TRBD2. This CDR3 is built from 15 residues. Germline loops: CDR1 SGHRS, CDR2 YFSETQ. Germline trimming cut 4 bases from V and 1 base from J; bases unmatched to any gene: 5. The CDR3 here is CASSLLAGESYEQYF. As DNA, the CDR3 is TGCGCCAGCAGCCTCCTAGCGGGGGAATCCTACGAGCAGTACTTC.

The V and J genes are TRBV28 and TRBJ2-7; D is possibly TRBD2 (5 bases). Germline V lookup: CDR1 MDHEN, CDR2 SYDVKM. V gave up 7 bases and J gave up 4 bases, with 11 bases separating them. CDR3 length equals 12 residues. In nucleotides, the CDR3 is TGTGCCAGCAACGGGGTCCGGTACGAGCAGTACTTC. Translated, it gives CASNGVRYEQYF.

This clone has a single count. The rearrangement links TRBV5-1 to TRBJ1-6; 7 positions agree with TRBD1. CDR3 length: 15 amino acids. The junction had 6 bases not matched to a gene; V was cut back by 0 bases and J by 9 bases. Germline V gene sequence: CDR1 SGHRS, CDR2 YFSETQ. CDR3 protein: CASSLGGTESSPLHF. The CDR3 DNA is TGCGCCAGCAGCTTGGGTGGGACAGAGAGTTCACCCCTCCACTTT.

This clone was seen only a few times. V gene TRBV4-3 combines with J gene TRBJ1-1, with no clear D. CDR3 length equals 13 residues. Trimming removed 2 bases at V and 5 bases at J, with 9 bases between. Per germline, CDR1 LGHNA and CDR2 YSLEER. The CDR3 loop reads CASSQFPETEAFF. The CDR3 region has the DNA TGCGCCAGCAGCCAATTTCCCGAGACTGAAGCTTTCTTT.

J is TRBJ2-1 and V is TRBV29-1; TRBD1 might be the D (6 bases). Germline lookup yields CDR1 SQVTM and CDR2 ANQGSEA. The length of the CDR3 is 12 residues. The DNA for the CDR3 is TGCAACCTGAGGGGGAGCGGCAATGAGCAGTTCTTC. It is translated as CNLRGSGNEQFF.

V is TRBV5-1 and J is TRBJ1-2; a possible D gene is TRBD1 (5 bases). V was cut by 5 bases and J by 5 bases, with 16 bases left in between. In germline, CDR1 is SGHRS, CDR2 YFSETQ. The CDR3 loop spans 14 amino acids. The CDR3 nucleotides read TGCGCCAGCAGACGGGACTCGGGGGATTATGGCTACACCTTC. Its translation is CASRRDSGDYGYTF. The full variable domain, completed using reference TRBV5-1 and TRBJ1-2, is KAGVTQTPRYLIKTRGQQVTLSCSPISGHRSVSWYQQTPGQGLQFLFEYFSETQRNKGNFPGRFSGRQFSNSRSEMNVSTLELGDSALYLCASRRDSGDYGYTFGSGTRLTVV.

The chain is built from TRBV7-2 and TRBJ2-2, with TRBD2 matching 7 bases. J lost 2 bases, V lost 4 bases, and 16 bases had no gene match. The CDR3 is 19 amino acids. Germline lookup yields CDR1 SGHTA and CDR2 FQGNSA. The CDR3 loop reads CASSSGPLRLAENTGELFF. CDR3 bases: TGTGCCAGCAGCTCAGGCCCCCTAAGGCTAGCGGAAAACACCGGGGAGCTGTTTTTT.

The chain employs TRBV5-5 and TRBJ1-1; 8 bases are shared with TRBD1. There are 16 residues in the CDR3. Germline V gene lookup returns CDR1 SGHKS and CDR2 YYEKEE (reference sequence). V lost 0 bases and J lost 4; bases outside the gene matches: 8. The chain's CDR3 is CASSLVAGGLGTEAFF. CDR3 coding DNA: TGTGCCAGCAGCTTGGTGGCAGGGGGCCTTGGCACTGAAGCTTTCTTT.

As concerns this clone: The identical CDR3 is also encoded by other nucleotide sequences in the sample. The chain uses TRBV7-9 and TRBJ1-1; 8 nucleotides agree with TRBD1. The CDR3 contains 14 residues. V shed 5 bases and J 4 bases; nucleotides not matched to a gene: 6. The germline gives CDR1 SEHNR, CDR2 FQNEAQ (reference sequence). The CDR3 sequence: CASSPGQGPTEAFF. CDR3 bases: TGTGCCAGCAGCCCCGGACAGGGTCCCACTGAAGCTTTCTTT.

CDR3 DNA: TGTGCCAGCAGCGTAGGAAGCAGGTCCCATGTCGATGAGCAGTTCTTC. Translation: CASSVGSRSHVDEQFF. This chain connects TRBV9 to TRBJ2-1; D is ambiguous. The CDR3 contains 16 residues. The V end was cut by 0 bases, the J end by 8 bases, with 18 bases between. Germline V gene lookup returns CDR1 SGDLS and CDR2 YYNGEE.

The gene calls are TRBV7-8 and TRBJ2-5; no clear D. The V gene lost 6 bases and the J gene lost 6 bases, with 17 bases spanning the gap. The CDR3 is 14 residues long. Germline lookup yields CDR1 SGHVS and CDR2 FQNEAQ. The CDR3, as DNA: TGTGCCAGCAGTTTAAGAAACCCCAGAAAGACCCAGTACTTC. As protein: CASSLRNPRKTQYF. Together with reference TRBV7-8 and TRBJ2-5, the CDR3 gives the full variable domain: GAGVSQSPRYKVAKRGQDVALRCDPISGHVSLFWYQQALGQGPEFLTYFQNEAQLDKSGLPSDRFFAERPEGSVSTLKIQRTQQEDSAVYLCASSLRNPRKTQYFGPGTRLLVL.

The chain carries TRBV10-3 and TRBJ1-6, with D possibly being TRBD1 (5 bases). Trimming removed 8 bases at V and 7 bases at J, with 21 bases between. This CDR3 has 16 residues. The germline CDR1 and CDR2 sequences are ENHRY and SYGVKD. The CDR3 nucleotides are TGTGCCATCCGCCCGCAGGGAGGTCGTATAAATTCACCCCTCCACTTT. Protein product: CAIRPQGGRINSPLHF.

The gene calls are TRBV7-9 and TRBJ2-3; D call uncertain. CDR3 length: 13 residues. The V gene lost 5 bases and the J gene lost 1 base, with 7 bases spanning the gap. Germline values: CDR1 SEHNR, CDR2 FQNEAQ (reference sequence). The CDR3 is CASSQTGTDTQYF. The CDR3 coding sequence is TGTGCCAGCAGCCAGACTGGCACAGATACGCAGTATTTT.

The rearrangement links TRBV3-1 (or the pseudogene TRBV3-2) to TRBJ2-7, with 9 nucleotides matching TRBD1. In germline, CDR1 is LGHDT, CDR2 YNNKEL (reference sequence). The CDR3 consists of 13 residues. V lost 4 bases, J lost 2 bases, and 0 bases stayed unmatched. The CDR3 coding sequence is TGTGCCAGCAGCCGACAGGGGGCCTACGAGCAGTACTTC. Encoded protein: CASSRQGAYEQYF.

The V gene is TRBV18, the J gene TRBJ1-5; tentatively, D is TRBD1 (6 bases). The CDR3 contains 13 residues. Germline assignment: CDR1 KGHSH and CDR2 LQKENI. V dropped 6 bases and J dropped 5 bases, with 11 bases sitting between them. The CDR3 DNA sequence: TGTGCCAGCTCTCAGGGGTCCGATCAGCCCCAGCATTTT. It translates to CASSQGSDQPQHF.

V is TRBV27 and J is TRBJ2-5; 8 nucleotides match TRBD1. Trimming cost V 4 bases and J 4 bases; bases outside gene matches: 11. Germline lookup yields CDR1 MNHEY and CDR2 SMNVEV (reference sequence). This CDR3 spans 16 amino acids. The CDR3 DNA follows: TGTGCCAGCAGTTCAAACAGGGGGAGTTTCGGAGAGACCCAGTACTTC. The encoded protein is CASSSNRGSFGETQYF.

The rearrangement links TRBV24-1 to TRBJ1-1; D gene ambiguous. There are 15 residues in the CDR3. Germline V CDR1 and CDR2: KGHDR, SFDVKD. V was pared by 4 bases and J by 2 bases, with 13 bases between. CDR3 protein: CATSDSKTGNTEAFF. The CDR3 DNA reads as TGTGCCACCAGTGACTCCAAGACGGGTAACACTGAAGCTTTCTTT.

The V gene is TRBV7-6, the J gene TRBJ2-5; D is possibly TRBD2 (6 bases). CDR1 and CDR2 from the germline V gene are SGHVS and FNYEAQ. The CDR3 has 15 residues. The V and J ends lost 5 bases and 5 bases respectively, with 18 bases between them. In DNA, the CDR3 is TGTGCCAGCAGCCTAGGACTTTTCAGCGGGGAGACCCAGTACTTC. Its translation is CASSLGLFSGETQYF.

The table lists this clone with a count of one. Here the CDR3 reads CASSQDRASGRAYEQYF. The CDR3, as DNA: TGTGCCAGCAGCCAAGATCGGGCTAGCGGGAGGGCCTACGAGCAGTACTTC. The rearrangement links TRBV3-1 (or the pseudogene TRBV3-2) to TRBJ2-7; 12 nucleotides match TRBD2. V was clipped by 0 bases and J by 2 bases; unmatched bases: 5. Germline lookup yields CDR1 LGHDT and CDR2 YNNKEL (reference sequence). The CDR3 is 17 residues long.

The chain links TRBV3-1 (or the pseudogene TRBV3-2) to TRBJ1-6; 9 nucleotides match TRBD1. This CDR3 region has 14 residues. V lost 3 bases to trimming and J lost 10 bases; unmatched junction nucleotides: 4. Germline lookup yields CDR1 LGHDT and CDR2 YNNKEL (reference sequence). CDR3 sequence: CASSQGQGRSPLHF. The CDR3 DNA reads as TGTGCCAGCAGCCAGGGACAGGGCCGATCACCCCTCCACTTT.

The chain couples TRBV27 to TRBJ2-2, with 10 bases that match TRBD1. With 4 bases clipped from V and 6 bases from J, the junction kept 2 bases outside the gene matches. This CDR3 comprises 14 residues. Per germline, CDR1 MNHEY and CDR2 SMNVEV (reference sequence). CDR3 sequence: CASSSGQGAGELFF. CDR3 sequence (DNA): TGTGCCAGCAGTTCAGGACAGGGGGCCGGGGAGCTGTTTTTT.

V gene TRBV2 combines with J gene TRBJ1-4; possibly TRBD1 for D (5 bases). This CDR3 comprises 14 residues. CDR1 is SNHLY, CDR2 FYNNEI, per germline. Between the trimmed V and J ends, which lost 1 base and 8 bases, there was a span of 11 bases. CDR3 sequence: CASSEGRVWEKLFF. The CDR3 DNA follows: TGTGCCAGCAGTGAAGGCAGGGTTTGGGAAAAACTGTTTTTT.

This rearrangement joins TRBV5-5 to TRBJ2-7; 9 bases fit TRBD1. Germline trimming cut 4 bases from V and 2 bases from J; bases unmatched to any gene: 10. This CDR3 is 16 amino acids long. Germline lookup yields CDR1 SGHKS and CDR2 YYEKEE (reference sequence). This CDR3 reads CASSPRTGQGPYEQYF. DNA for the CDR3: TGTGCCAGCAGCCCACGGACGGGACAGGGCCCCTACGAGCAGTACTTC.